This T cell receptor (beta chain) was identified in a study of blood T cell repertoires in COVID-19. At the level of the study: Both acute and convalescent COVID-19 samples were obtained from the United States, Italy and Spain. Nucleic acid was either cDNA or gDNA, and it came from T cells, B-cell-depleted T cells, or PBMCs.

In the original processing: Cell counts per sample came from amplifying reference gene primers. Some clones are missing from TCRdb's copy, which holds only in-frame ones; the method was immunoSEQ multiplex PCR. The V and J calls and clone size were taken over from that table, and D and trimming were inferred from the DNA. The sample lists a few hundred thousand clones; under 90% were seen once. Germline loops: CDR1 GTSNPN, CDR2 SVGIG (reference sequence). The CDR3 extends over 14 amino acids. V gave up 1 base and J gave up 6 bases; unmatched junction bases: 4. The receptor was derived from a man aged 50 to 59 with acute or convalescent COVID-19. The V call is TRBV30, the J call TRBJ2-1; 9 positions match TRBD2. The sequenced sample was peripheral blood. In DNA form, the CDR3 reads TGTGCCTGGAGTGCCCGGCGGGGGGGCAATGAGCAGTTCTTC. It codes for CAWSARRGGNEQFF.